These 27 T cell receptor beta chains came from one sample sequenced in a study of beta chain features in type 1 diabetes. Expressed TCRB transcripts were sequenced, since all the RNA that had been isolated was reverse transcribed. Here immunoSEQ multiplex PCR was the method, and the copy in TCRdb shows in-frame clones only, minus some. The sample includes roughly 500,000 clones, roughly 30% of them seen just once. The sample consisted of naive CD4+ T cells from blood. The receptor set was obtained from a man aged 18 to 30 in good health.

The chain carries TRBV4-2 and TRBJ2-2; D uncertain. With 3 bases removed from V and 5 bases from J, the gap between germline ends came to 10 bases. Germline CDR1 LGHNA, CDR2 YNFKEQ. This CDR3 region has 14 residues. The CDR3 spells CASSHHTETGELFF. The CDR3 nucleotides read TGTGCCAGCAGCCACCATACGGAGACCGGGGAGCTGTTTTTT.

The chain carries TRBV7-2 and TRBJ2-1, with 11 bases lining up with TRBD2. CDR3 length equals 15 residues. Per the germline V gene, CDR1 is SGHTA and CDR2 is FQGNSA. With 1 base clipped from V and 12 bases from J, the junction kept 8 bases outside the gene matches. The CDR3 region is CASSLGLAGPMGQFF. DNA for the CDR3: TGTGCCAGCAGCTTAGGACTAGCGGGACCTATGGGGCAGTTCTTC.

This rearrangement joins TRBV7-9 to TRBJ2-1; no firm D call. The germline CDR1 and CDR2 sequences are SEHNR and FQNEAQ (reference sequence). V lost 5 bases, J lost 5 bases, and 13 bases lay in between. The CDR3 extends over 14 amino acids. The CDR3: CASSNGPFHNEQFF. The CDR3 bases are TGTGCCAGCAGCAACGGGCCTTTCCACAATGAGCAGTTCTTC.

The CDR3 loop is CASSPPSGSYGYTF. DNA of the CDR3: TGTGCCAGCAGTCCCCCGTCAGGGAGCTATGGCTACACCTTC. V gene TRBV28 combines with J gene TRBJ1-2; tentative D call: TRBD1 (5 bases). V was clipped by 5 bases and J by 4 bases, with 14 bases between them. This CDR3 comprises 14 residues. Germline CDR1 reads MDHEN; CDR2 reads SYDVKM.

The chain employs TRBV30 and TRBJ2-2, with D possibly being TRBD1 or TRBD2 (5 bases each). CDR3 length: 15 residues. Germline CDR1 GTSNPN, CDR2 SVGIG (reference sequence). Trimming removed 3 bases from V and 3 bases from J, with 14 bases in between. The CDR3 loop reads CAWRAGSRDTGELFF. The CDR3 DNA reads TGTGCCTGGAGGGCAGGGAGTCGCGACACCGGGGAGCTGTTTTTT.

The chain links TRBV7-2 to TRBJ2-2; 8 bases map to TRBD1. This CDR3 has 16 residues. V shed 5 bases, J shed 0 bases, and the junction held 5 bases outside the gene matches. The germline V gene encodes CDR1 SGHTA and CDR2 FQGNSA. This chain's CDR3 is CASSLGQATNTGELFF. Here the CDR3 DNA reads TGTGCCAGCAGCCTGGGACAGGCGACGAACACCGGGGAGCTGTTTTTT.

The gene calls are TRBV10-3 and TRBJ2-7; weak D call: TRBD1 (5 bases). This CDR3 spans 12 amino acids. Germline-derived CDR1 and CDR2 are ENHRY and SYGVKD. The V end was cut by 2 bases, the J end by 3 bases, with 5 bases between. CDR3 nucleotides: TGTGCCATCAGTGAGGACAGCTACGAGCAGTACTTC. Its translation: CAISEDSYEQYF.

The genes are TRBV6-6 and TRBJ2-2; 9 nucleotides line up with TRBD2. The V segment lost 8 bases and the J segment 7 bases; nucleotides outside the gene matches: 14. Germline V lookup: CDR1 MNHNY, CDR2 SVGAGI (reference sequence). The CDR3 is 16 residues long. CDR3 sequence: CASSPTGTSYGGELFF. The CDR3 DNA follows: TGTGCCAGCTCCCCCACCGGGACTAGCTATGGCGGGGAGCTGTTTTTT.

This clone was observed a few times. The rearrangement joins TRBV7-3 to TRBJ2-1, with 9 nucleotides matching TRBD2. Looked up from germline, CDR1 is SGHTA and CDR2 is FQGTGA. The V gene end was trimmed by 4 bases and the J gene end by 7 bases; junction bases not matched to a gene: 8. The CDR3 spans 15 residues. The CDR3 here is CASSSFSGSGNEQFF. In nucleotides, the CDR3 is TGTGCCAGCAGCTCTTTTAGCGGGAGTGGAAATGAGCAGTTCTTC.

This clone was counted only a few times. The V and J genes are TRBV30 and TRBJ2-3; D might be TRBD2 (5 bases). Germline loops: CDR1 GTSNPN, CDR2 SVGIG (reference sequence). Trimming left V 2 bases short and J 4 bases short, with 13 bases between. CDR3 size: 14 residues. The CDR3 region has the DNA TGTGCCTGGAGTCGAGGCGGGCGCGCAGATACGCAGTATTTT. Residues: CAWSRGGRADTQYF. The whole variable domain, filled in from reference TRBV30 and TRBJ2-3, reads SQTIHQWPATLVQPVGSPLSLECTVEGTSNPNLYWYRQAAGRGLQLLFYSVGIGQISSEVPQNLSASRPQDRQFILSSKKLLLSDSGFYLCAWSRGGRADTQYFGPGTRLTVL.

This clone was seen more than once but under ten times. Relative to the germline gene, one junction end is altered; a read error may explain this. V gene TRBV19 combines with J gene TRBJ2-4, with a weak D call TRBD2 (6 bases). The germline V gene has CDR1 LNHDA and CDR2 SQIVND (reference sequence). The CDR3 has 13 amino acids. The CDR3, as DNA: TGTGCCAGTAGTCCCGAGCTCGGAGGGATGCCCCACTTC. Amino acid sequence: CASSPELGGMPHF.

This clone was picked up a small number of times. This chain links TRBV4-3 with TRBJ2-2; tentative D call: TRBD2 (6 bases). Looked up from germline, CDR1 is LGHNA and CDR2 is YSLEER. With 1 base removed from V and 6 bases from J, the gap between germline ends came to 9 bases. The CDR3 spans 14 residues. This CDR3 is CASSQVWRAGELFF. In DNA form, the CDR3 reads TGCGCCAGCAGCCAAGTCTGGAGGGCCGGGGAGCTGTTTTTT.

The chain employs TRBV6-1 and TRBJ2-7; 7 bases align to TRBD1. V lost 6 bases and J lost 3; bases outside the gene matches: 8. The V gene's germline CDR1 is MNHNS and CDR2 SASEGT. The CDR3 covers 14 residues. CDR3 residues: CASRDMGQHYEQYF. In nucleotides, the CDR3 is TGTGCCAGCAGGGACATGGGACAGCACTACGAGCAGTACTTC.

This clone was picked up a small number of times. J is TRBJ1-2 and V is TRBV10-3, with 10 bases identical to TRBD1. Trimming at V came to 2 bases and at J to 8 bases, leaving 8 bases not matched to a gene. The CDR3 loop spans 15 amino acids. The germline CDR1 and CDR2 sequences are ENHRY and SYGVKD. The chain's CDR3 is CAISERQGARSGYTF. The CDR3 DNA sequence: TGTGCCATCAGTGAGCGACAGGGGGCGAGGAGCGGCTACACCTTC.

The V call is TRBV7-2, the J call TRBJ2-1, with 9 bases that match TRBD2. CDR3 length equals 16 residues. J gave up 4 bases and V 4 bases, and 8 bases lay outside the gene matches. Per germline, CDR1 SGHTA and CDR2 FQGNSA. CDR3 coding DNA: TGTGCCAGCAGCTATTCTAGCGGGACTATATACAATGAGCAGTTCTTC. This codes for CASSYSSGTIYNEQFF.

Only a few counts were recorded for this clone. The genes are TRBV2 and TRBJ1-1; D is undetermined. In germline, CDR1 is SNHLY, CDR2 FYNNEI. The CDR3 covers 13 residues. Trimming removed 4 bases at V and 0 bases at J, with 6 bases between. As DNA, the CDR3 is TGTGCCAGCAGTGCTCCGGTGAACACTGAAGCTTTCTTT. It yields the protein CASSAPVNTEAFF.

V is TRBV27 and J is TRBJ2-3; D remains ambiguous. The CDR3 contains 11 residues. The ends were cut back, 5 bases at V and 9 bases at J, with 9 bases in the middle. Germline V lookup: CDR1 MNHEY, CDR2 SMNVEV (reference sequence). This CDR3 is CASSASSTQYF. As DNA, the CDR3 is TGTGCCAGCAGTGCGAGTAGCACGCAGTATTTT.

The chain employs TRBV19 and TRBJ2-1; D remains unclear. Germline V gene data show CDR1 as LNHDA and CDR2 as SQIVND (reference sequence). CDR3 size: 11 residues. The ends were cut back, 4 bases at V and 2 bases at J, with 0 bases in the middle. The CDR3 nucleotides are TGTGCCAGTAGTACCTACAATGAGCAGTTCTTC. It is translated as CASSTYNEQFF. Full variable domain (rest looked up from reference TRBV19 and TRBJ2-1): DGGITQSPKYLFRKEGQNVTLSCEQNLNHDAMYWYRQDPGQGLRLIYYSQIVNDFQKGDIAEGYSVSREKKESFPLTVTSAQKNPTAFYLCASSTYNEQFFGPGTRLTVL.

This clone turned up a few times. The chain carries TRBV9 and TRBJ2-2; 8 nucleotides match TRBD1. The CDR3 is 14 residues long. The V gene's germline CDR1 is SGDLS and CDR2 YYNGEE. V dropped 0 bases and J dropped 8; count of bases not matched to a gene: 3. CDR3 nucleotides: TGTGCCAGCAGCGTAGCGACAGGGGTTGGGGAGCTGTTTTTT. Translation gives CASSVATGVGELFF. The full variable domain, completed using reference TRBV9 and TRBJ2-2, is DSGVTQTPKHLITATGQRVTLRCSPRSGDLSVYWYQQSLDQGLQFLIQYYNGEERAKGNILERFSAQQFPDLHSELNLSSLELGDSALYFCASSVATGVGELFFGEGSRLTVL.

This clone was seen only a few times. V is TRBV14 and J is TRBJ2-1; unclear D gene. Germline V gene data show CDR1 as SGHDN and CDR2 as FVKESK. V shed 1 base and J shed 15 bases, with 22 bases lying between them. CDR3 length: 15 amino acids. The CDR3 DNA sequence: TGTGCCAGCAGCCAAGGAACCCGAAAAGAGTGGGATCTGTTCTTC. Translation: CASSQGTRKEWDLFF. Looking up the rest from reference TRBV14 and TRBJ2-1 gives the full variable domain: EAGVTQFPSHSVIEKGQTVTLRCDPISGHDNLYWYRRVMGKEIKFLLHFVKESKQDESGMPNNRFLAERTGGTYSTLKVQPAELEDSGVYFCASSQGTRKEWDLFFGPGTRLTVL.

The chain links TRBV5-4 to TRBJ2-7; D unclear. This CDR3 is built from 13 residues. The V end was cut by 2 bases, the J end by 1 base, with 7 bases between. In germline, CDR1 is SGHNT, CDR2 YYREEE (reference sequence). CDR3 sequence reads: CASSFFRSYEQYF. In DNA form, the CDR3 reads TGTGCCAGCAGCTTCTTCCGGTCCTACGAGCAGTACTTC. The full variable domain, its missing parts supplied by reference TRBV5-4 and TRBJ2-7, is ETGVTQSPTHLIKTRGQQVTLRCSSQSGHNTVSWYQQALGQGPQFIFQYYREEENGRGNFPPRFSGLQFPNYSSELNVNALELDDSALYLCASSFFRSYEQYFGPGTRLTVT.

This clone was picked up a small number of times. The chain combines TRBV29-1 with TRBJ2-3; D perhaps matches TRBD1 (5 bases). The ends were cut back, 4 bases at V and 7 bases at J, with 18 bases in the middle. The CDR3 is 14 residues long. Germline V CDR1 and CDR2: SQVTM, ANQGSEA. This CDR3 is CSVVHLLGANTQYF. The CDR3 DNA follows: TGCAGCGTTGTCCACCTACTTGGGGCGAATACGCAGTATTTT.

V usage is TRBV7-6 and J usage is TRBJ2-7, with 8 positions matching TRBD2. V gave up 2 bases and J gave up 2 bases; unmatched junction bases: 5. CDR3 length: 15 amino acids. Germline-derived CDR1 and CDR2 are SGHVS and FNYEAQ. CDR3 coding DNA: TGTGCCAGCAGCTTATGGAGCGGGAGCGCCTACGAGCAGTACTTC. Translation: CASSLWSGSAYEQYF.

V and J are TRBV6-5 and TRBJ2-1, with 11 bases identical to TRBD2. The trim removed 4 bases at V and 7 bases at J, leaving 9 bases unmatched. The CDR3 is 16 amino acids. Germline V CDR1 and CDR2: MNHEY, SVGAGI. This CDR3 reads CASSWLAGGPINEQFF. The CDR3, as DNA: TGTGCCAGCAGTTGGCTAGCGGGAGGACCAATAAATGAGCAGTTCTTC.

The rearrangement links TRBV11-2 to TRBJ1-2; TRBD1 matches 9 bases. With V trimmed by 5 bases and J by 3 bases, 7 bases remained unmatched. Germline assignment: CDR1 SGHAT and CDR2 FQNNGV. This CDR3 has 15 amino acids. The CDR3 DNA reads TGTGCCAGCAGCAATCACAGGGGGCGCGACTATGGCTACACCTTC. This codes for CASSNHRGRDYGYTF.

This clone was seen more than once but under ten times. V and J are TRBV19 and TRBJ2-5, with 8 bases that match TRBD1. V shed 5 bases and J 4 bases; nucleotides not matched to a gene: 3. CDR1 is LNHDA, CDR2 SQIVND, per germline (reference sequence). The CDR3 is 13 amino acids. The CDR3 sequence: CASSVTGGETQYF. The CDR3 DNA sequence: TGTGCCAGTAGTGTTACAGGGGGAGAGACCCAGTACTTC.

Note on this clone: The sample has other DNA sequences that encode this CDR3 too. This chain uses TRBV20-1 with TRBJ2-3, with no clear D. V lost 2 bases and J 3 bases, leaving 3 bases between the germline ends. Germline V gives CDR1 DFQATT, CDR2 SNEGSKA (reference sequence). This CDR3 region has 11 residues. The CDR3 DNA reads TGCAGTGCTAGAATTACAGATACGCAGTATTTT. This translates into CSARITDTQYF.